This T cell receptor beta chain was profiled in a study of blood T cell repertoires in COVID-19. Study information: COVID-19 samples, acute and convalescent, were from the United States, Italy and Spain. T cells, B-cell-depleted T cells, or PBMCs supplied cDNA or gDNA.

The CDR3 sequence is 15 residues long. Germline V CDR1 and CDR2: SSHAT, FNYEAQ (reference sequence). With regard to this clone: At one boundary the junction diverges from the germline segment, which might be a read error.

Authors' methods: How many nucleated cells were present was estimated from reference gene primer amplification. The repertoire was sequenced with immunoSEQ multiplex PCR; TCRdb's copy has only in-frame clones and lacks some. V, J and clone size are those of that table, while D and trimming were read from the DNA. The sample lists roughly 150,000 clones; about 87% were seen once. V usage is TRBV7-7 and J usage is TRBJ2-7; 9 bases line up with TRBD2. What was sequenced was peripheral blood. The sequence derives from a human donor in a cohort sampled during active COVID-19. The CDR3 is CASSLGRGGNYEQYF. The CDR3 coding sequence is TGTGCTAGCAGCTTAGGGCGGGGGGGCAACTACGAGCAGTACTTC. The full variable domain, rest sourced from reference TRBV7-7 and TRBJ2-7, is GAGVSQSPRYKVTKRGQDVTLRCDPISSHATLYWYQQALGQGPEFLTYFNYEAQPDKSGLPSDRFSAERPEGSISTLTIQRTEQRDSAMYRCASSLGRGGNYEQYFGPGTRLTVT.